These 10 T cell receptor beta chains came from one sample sequenced in a study of tumor-infiltrating lymphocytes in primary liver carcinoma. Using a constant-region primer together with ProtoScript II reverse transcriptase, TCR beta cDNA was made from approximately 500 ng of total RNA. A slightly modified ARM-PCR protocol with three nested multiplex PCR rounds produced these TCR beta libraries. The first two PCR rounds used TRBV1-TRBV30 forward primers with a C-beta reverse primer, approximately 11 cycles each. From the multiplex PCR reads, TCRdb called clonotypes with MiXCR, one entry per CDR3 protein. The data contain approximately 76,000 distinct CDR3 sequences, 71% of them singletons. Starting material for RNA and DNA co-extraction consisted of about 17-32 mg of unsorted bulk tissue. The specimen sequenced was liver tumor tissue from sampling region 4. This sample's subset: tumor region T4, right-lateral pole. These receptors came from a woman aged 55-75 years with primary liver carcinoma and hepatitis B virus infection.

The chain recombines TRBV5-4 with TRBJ2-5, with D unresolved. There are 14 residues in the CDR3. Germline V gene lookup returns CDR1 SGHNT and CDR2 YYREEE (reference sequence). Trimming stripped 0 bases from V and 0 bases from J, with 6 bases between. The CDR3 reads CASSLGWDQETQYF. CDR3 bases: TGTGCCAGCAGCTTGGGGTGGGACCAAGAGACCCAGTACTTC.

A word on this clonotype: At one boundary the junction diverges from the germline segment, which might be a read error. The V and J genes are TRBV7-9 and TRBJ2-5; TRBD2 aligns across 13 bases. There are 16 residues in the CDR3. In germline, CDR1 is SEHNR, CDR2 FQNEAQ (reference sequence). The CDR3 protein is CATSFGLAGDWGTQHF. For the CDR3, the DNA is TGTGCCACCAGCTTTGGACTAGCGGGAGATTGGGGGACCCAGCACTTC.

To note about this clonotype: The DNA is omitted, as the CDR3 cannot be located on it reliably, and the CDR3 follows TCRdb's listing. The chain is built from TRBV28 and TRBJ2-1; the D segment call TRBD2 is taken from the table without a DNA check. From its first to its last residue, the CDR3 has 16 amino acids. Germline V lookup: CDR1 MDHEN, CDR2 SYDVKM. CDR3 amino acids: CASSWVGCGAYNERFF.

The rearrangement uses TRBV11-2 and TRBJ2-3; 8 bases are shared with TRBD2. The CDR3 consists of 15 residues. Trimming took 7 bases from V and 4 from J; bases not matched to a gene: 10. Germline loops: CDR1 SGHAT, CDR2 FQNNGV. The CDR3 DNA reads TGTGCCAGCATCCCCGGACTAGCAGGCCCAGATACGCAGTATTTT. Its protein is CASIPGLAGPDTQYF.

The rearrangement joins TRBV11-3 to TRBJ2-3, with 8 positions matching TRBD2. Per the germline V gene, CDR1 is SGHNT and CDR2 is YENEEA. The CDR3 has 14 residues. The CDR3, as DNA: TGTGTTAGCAGCTTCAGGACTAGCAGAAATACGCAGTATTTT. It encodes CVSSFRTSRNTQYF.

For this clonotype: The junction shows a germline mismatch at one end, possibly a read error. V usage is TRBV12-3 or TRBV12-4 and J usage is TRBJ1-5; the D gene is possibly TRBD1 (6 bases). This CDR3 is built from 17 residues. CDR3 nucleotides: TGTGCCAGCAGTTTTGGCACAGGGCAGGGAAACAATCAGCCCCAACATTTT. This sequence encodes CASSFGTGQGNNQPQHF.

This clonotype was counted at least ten times. This chain uses TRBV6-4 with TRBJ1-6; 8 bases match TRBD1. This CDR3 is built from 14 residues. Germline V CDR1 and CDR2: MRHNA, SNTAGT. V shed 4 bases, J shed 6 bases, and the junction held 2 bases outside the gene matches. Here the CDR3 reads CASSVQGGNSPLHF. CDR3 DNA sequence: TGTGCCAGCAGTGTACAGGGGGGTAATTCACCCCTCCACTTT.

This clonotype was observed at least ten times. This may be a read error: a much more frequent sequence differs by one nucleotide. The chain links TRBV6-2 or TRBV6-3 to TRBJ2-7; D is perhaps TRBD1 (6 bases). The CDR3 consists of 13 residues. Trimming pared 2 bases from V and 5 bases from J, leaving 10 bases between. Per the germline V gene, CDR1 is MNHEY and CDR2 is SVGEGT. The CDR3, as DNA: TGTGCCAGCAGTTACAACAGGGATCACGAGCAGTACTTC. Its translation is CASSYNRDHEQYF.

The V gene is TRBV10-3, the J gene TRBJ2-3; perhaps TRBD2 as D (5 bases). V was pared by 6 bases and J by 8 bases, with 27 bases between. Germline-derived CDR1 and CDR2 are ENHRY and SYGVKD. CDR3 length: 17 amino acids. CDR3 coding DNA: TGTGCCATCAGCTCAACGGCCGGGATAGGAGGCACGGGTACGCAGTATTTT. Its translation: CAISSTAGIGGTGTQYF.

Concerning this clonotype itself: The CDR3 does not close with the conserved phenylalanine or tryptophan, likely indicating a read error. The limits of the CDR3 on the DNA are not certain, so only TCRdb's listed CDR3 is given. The CDR3 sequence is CASRPANTEVFI. The rearrangement joins TRBV12-3 or TRBV12-4 to TRBJ1-1. The CDR3 extends over 12 residues, inclusive of both ends.